This T cell receptor (beta chain) was identified in a study of blood T cells in healthy people across ages. Primed by a sample-barcoded 5' primer and a J-beta primer mix, a second PCR proceeded for about 6 to 12 cycles. TCRdb redid the calling of the 5' RACE reads with MiXCR, one entry per CDR3 protein. The sample carries approximately 780,000 distinct CDR3 sequences, 20% to 30% recorded once. Staff drew around 10 milliliters of peripheral blood from each donor. Germline assignment: CDR1 KGHSH and CDR2 LQKENI. The CDR3 covers 15 residues. Between the trimmed V and J ends, which lost 5 bases and 4 bases, there was a span of 14 bases. The same data also went into a second study, on T cells of mothers and their children. From that second work: Over 5 children and their three healthy Caucasian mothers were the donors. In each mother, TCR beta CDR3 reads exceeded 10 million; in each child, they numbered a few million.

Sample: blood. The chain employs TRBV18 and TRBJ2-2; D might be TRBD2 (6 bases). The sequence derives from a boy between 10 and 17 years old in good health. The CDR3, as DNA: TGTGCCAGCTCAGCCTACCGGGGGATCACCGGGGAGCTGTTTTTT. The encoded protein is CASSAYRGITGELFF.